This T cell receptor beta chain was profiled in a study of CXCR3-negative and CXCR3-positive naive CD8 T cells. Overall study: Total TRB output reached 120 million to 150 million reads, about 1.5 +/- 0.3 million per library. Study-level findings and limits: The study found comparably high diversity in both naive subsets and much lower diversity in memory CD8+ cells. Compared with CXCR3-negative naive cells, CXCR3-positive naive cells showed more hydrophobic TRB CDR3s.

The CDR3 has 15 residues. Germline V gene data show CDR1 as LNHDA and CDR2 as SQIVND (reference sequence). In triplicate, each CD8+ T cell subset was sorted at roughly 330,000 cells per replicate. Through 5' RACE with UMI labels, the TRB cDNA libraries were prepared. After re-calling the 5' RACE reads, TCRdb lists one entry per CDR3 protein, DNA absent. The sample's table shows some 150,000 distinct CDR3 sequences. With respect to this clonotype: As yet, its antigen is unknown.

The clonotype was recovered from a human donor in good health. Some clones in this sample may be carry-over from other donors' samples. The sequencing sample was made of naive CXCR3+ CD8+ T cells from blood. Described subset: CD45RO-CCR7+CD27+CD95- naive CD8+ T cells expressing CXCR3 (TNR3+). This chain joins TRBV19 and TRBJ2-1; no DNA is available, so the TRBD1 call from TCRdb remains unchecked. The CDR3 here is CASSNPPGGSDEQFF.